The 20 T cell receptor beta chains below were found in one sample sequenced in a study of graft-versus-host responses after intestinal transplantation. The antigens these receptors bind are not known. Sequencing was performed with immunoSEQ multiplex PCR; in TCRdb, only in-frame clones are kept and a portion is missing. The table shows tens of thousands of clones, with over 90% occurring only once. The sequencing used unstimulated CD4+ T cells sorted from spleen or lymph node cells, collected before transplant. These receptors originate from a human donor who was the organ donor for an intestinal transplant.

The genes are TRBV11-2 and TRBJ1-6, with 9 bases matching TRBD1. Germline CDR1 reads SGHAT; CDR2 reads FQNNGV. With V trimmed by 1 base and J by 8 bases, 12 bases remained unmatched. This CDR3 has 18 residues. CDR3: CASSLAGRRTGVYSPLHF. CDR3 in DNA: TGTGCCAGCAGCTTAGCCGGTCGTCGGACAGGGGTTTATTCACCCCTCCACTTT.

CDR3 amino acids: CSAREDLQFF. The CDR3 region has the DNA TGCAGTGCTAGGGAGGACTTACAGTTCTTC. This chain joins TRBV20-1 and TRBJ2-1, with D possibly TRBD2 on 5 matching bases. Per the germline V gene, CDR1 is DFQATT and CDR2 is SNEGSKA (reference sequence). The CDR3 runs to 10 residues. V gave up 3 bases and J gave up 13 bases, with 10 bases separating them.

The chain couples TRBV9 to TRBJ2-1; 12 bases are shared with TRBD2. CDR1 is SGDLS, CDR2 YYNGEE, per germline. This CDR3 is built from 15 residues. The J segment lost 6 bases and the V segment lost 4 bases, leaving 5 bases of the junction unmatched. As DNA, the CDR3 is TGTGCCAGCAGCCGGACTAGCGGGACCTCCAATGAGCAGTTCTTC. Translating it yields CASSRTSGTSNEQFF.

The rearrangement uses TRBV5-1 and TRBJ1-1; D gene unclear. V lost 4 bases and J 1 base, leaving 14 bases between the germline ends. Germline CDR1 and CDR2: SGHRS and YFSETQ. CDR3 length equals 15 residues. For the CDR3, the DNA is TGCGCCAGCAGCGCAAGGGTAGGCGGGAACACTGAAGCTTTCTTT. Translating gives CASSARVGGNTEAFF.

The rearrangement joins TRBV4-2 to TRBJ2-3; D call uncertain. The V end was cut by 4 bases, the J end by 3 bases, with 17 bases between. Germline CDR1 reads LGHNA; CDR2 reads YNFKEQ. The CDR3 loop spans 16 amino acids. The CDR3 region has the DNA TGTGCCAGCAGCCTTCCTCCGGGCCACGGGACAGATACGCAGTATTTT. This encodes CASSLPPGHGTDTQYF.

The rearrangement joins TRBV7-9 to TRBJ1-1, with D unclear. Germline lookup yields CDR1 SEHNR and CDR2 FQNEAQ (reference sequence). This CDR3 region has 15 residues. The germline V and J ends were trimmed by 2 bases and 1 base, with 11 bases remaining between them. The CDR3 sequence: CASSLPQSPNTEAFF. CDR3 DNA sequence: TGTGCCAGCAGCTTACCCCAGTCGCCGAACACTGAAGCTTTCTTT. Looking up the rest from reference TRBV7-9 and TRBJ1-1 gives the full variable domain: DTGVSQNPRHKITKRGQNVTFRCDPISEHNRLYWYRQTLGQGPEFLTYFQNEAQLEKSRLLSDRFSAERPKGSFSTLEIQRTEQGDSAMYLCASSLPQSPNTEAFFGQGTRLTVV.

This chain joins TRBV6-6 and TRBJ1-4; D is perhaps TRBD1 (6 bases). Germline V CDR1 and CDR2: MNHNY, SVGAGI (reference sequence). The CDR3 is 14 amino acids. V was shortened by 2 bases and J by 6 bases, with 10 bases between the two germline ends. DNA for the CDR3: TGTGCCAGCAGTTACGGGGGGCAGGATGAAAAACTGTTTTTT. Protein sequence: CASSYGGQDEKLFF.

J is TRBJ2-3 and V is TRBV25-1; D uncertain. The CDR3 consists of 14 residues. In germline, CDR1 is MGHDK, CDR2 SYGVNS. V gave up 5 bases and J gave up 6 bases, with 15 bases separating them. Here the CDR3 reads CASSQSEIMDTQYF. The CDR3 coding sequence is TGTGCCAGCAGTCAGTCGGAGATCATGGATACGCAGTATTTT.

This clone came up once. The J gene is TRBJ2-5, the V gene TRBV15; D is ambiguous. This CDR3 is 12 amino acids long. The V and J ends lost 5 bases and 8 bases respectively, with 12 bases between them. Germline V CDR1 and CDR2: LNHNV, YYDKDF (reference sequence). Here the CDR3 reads CATSPRFGTQYF. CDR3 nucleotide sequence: TGTGCCACCAGCCCCCGATTTGGAACCCAGTACTTC.

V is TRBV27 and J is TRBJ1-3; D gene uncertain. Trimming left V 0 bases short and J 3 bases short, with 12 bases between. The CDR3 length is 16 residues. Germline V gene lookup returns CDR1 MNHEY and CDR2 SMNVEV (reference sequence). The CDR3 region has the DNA TGTGCCAGCAGTTTATCGATTTCTTTGGGTGGAAACACCATATATTTT. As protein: CASSLSISLGGNTIYF.

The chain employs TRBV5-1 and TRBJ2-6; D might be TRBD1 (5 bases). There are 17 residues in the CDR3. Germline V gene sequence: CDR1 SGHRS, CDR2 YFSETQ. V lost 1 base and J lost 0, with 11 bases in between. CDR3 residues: CASSLSRESSGANVLTF. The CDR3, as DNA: TGCGCCAGCAGCTTGAGCAGGGAAAGCTCTGGGGCCAACGTCCTGACTTTC.

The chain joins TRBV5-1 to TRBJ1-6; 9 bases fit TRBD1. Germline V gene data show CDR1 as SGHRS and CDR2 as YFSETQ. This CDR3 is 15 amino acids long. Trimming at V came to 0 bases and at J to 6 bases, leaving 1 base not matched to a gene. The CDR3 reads CASSLGTGVNSPLHF. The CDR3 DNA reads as TGCGCCAGCAGCTTGGGGACAGGGGTTAATTCACCCCTCCACTTT.

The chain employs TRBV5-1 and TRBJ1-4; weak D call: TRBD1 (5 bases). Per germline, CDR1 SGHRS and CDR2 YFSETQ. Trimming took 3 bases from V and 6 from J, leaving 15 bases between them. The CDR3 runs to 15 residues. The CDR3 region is CASSWGRAQDEKLFF. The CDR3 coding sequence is TGCGCCAGCAGCTGGGGCCGCGCCCAGGATGAAAAACTGTTTTTT.

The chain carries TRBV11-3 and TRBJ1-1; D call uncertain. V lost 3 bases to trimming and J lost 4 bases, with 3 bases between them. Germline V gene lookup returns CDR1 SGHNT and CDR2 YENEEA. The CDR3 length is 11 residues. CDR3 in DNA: TGTGCCAGCAGCTTGGCCACTGAAGCTTTCTTT. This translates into CASSLATEAFF.

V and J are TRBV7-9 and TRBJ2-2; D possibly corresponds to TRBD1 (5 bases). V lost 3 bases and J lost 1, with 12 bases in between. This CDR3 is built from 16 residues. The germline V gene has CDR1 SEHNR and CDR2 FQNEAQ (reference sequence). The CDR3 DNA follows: TGTGCCAGCAGCTTCTCGGCGACAGAGAACACCGGGGAGCTGTTTTTT. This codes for CASSFSATENTGELFF.

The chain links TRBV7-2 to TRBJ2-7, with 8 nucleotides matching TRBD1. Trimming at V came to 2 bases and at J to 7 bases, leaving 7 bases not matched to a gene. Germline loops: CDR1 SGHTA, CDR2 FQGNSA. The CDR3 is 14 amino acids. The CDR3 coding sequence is TGTGCCAGCAGCTTAAGGCAGGGGGCGGGGGAGCAGTACTTC. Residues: CASSLRQGAGEQYF.

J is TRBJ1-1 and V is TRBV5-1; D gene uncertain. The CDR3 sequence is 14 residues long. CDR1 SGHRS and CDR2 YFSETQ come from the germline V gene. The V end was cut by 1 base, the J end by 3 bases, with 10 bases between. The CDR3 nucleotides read TGCGCCAGCAGCTTGCTAGGGTCGTACACTGAAGCTTTCTTT. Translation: CASSLLGSYTEAFF.

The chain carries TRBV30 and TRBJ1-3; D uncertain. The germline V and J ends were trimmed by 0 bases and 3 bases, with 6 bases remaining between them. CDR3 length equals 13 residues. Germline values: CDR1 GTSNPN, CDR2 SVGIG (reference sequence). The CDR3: CAWSVLSGNTIYF. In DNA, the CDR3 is TGTGCCTGGAGTGTACTGAGTGGAAACACCATATATTTT.

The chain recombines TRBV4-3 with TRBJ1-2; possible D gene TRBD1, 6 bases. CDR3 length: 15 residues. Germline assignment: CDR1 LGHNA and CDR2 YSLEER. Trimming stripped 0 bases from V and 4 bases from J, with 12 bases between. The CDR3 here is CASSQDEGDLYGYTF. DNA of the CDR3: TGCGCCAGCAGCCAAGATGAGGGGGACCTCTATGGCTACACCTTC.

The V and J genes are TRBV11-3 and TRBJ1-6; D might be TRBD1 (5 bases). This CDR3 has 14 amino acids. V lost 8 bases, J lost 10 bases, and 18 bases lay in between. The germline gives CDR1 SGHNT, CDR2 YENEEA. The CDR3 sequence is CASGPGGVYSPLHF. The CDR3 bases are TGTGCCAGCGGGCCGGGGGGGGTTTACTCACCCCTCCACTTT.